A selection of T cell receptor beta chains follows, all from one sample in a study of cytomegalovirus exposure and HLA in healthy donors. Clones were read by immunoSEQ multiplex PCR, and TCRdb kept only the in-frame ones, dropping some. This table has 110,000 or so clones, roughly 72% appearing once. The sequenced material came from PBMCs. The origin of the receptors is a woman between 45 and 65 years old in good health and CMV-seropositive. The CDR3 runs from the conserved cysteine through the conserved F or W. A D gene is named only where the DNA matches it firmly. Clone size is shown for a subset of rows, as once, few, many or a class of expanded clone.

- | TRBJ2-1 | - | TRBV19 | TGTGCCAGTATGCAGGCTTATGAGCAGTTCTTC | CASMQAYEQFF
- | TRBJ1-1 | - | TRBV19 | TGTGCCAGTAGTATCTCAGGGAACACTGAAGCTTTCTTT | CASSISGNTEAFF
- | TRBJ2-7 | - | TRBV2 | TGTGCCAGCAGTGAAGACCAGGGTTACGAGCAGTACTTC | CASSEDQGYEQYF
- | TRBJ2-5 | - | TRBV7-9 | TGTGCCAGCAGCTTCGGACTCATTCAAGAGACCCAGTACTTC | CASSFGLIQETQYF
- | TRBJ2-5 | - | TRBV4-2 | TGTGCCAGCAGCCAAGCCTCGGGACAAGAAGAGACCCAGTACTTC | CASSQASGQEETQYF
- | TRBJ2-2 | - | TRBV5-1 | TGCGCCAGCAGCTTTGGAGGATCCACCGGGGAGCTGTTTTTT | CASSFGGSTGELFF
few | TRBJ1-2 | - | TRBV27 | TGTGCCAGCAGTATAGGGGAAATGGGGGGCTACACCTTC | CASSIGEMGGYTF
- | TRBJ2-5 | - | TRBV7-2 | TGTGCCAGCAGCTTACCAGGGGCGCGAGAGACCCAGTACTTC | CASSLPGARETQYF
- | TRBJ1-1 | - | TRBV4-3 | TGCGCCAGCAGCCAAGATTGGCCCAGGCCTGAAGCTTTCTTT | CASSQDWPRPEAFF
- | TRBJ2-7 | - | TRBV5-6 | TGTGCCAGCAGCTTGGAGAACCGCGGGAACGAGCAGTACTTC | CASSLENRGNEQYF
few | TRBJ1-1 | - | TRBV4-2 | TGTGCCAGCAGCCCTCGGACAGACTTTGAAGCTTTCTTT | CASSPRTDFEAFF
- | TRBJ1-4 | TRBD1 | TRBV28 | TGTGCCAGCAGTCTGACAGGGTTGTTAGCCGAAAAACTGTTTTTT | CASSLTGLLAEKLFF
- | TRBJ2-5 | - | TRBV9 | TGTGCCAGCAGCCCCGGTGGCGGGGAGACCCAGTACTTC | CASSPGGGETQYF
once | TRBJ1-2 | TRBD1 | TRBV5-4 | TGTGCCAGCAGCATGAGGACAGGGGGCAACTATGGCTACACCTTC | CASSMRTGGNYGYTF
- | TRBJ2-7 | TRBD1 | TRBV7-2 | TGTGCCAGCAGCTCGGGACAGCCCTCCTACGAGCAGTACTTC | CASSSGQPSYEQYF
- | TRBJ2-5 | TRBD1 | TRBV15 | TGTGCCACCAGCAGAGGTACCAATACAGGGGTTGGGGAGACCCAGTACTTC | CATSRGTNTGVGETQYF
- | TRBJ1-2 | - | TRBV6-6 | TGTGCCAGCAGTCCTCGGACAGCCAACTATGGCTACACCTTC | CASSPRTANYGYTF
once | TRBJ2-1 | - | TRBV4-1 | TGCGCCAGCAGCCAAGGGAAGGATACAGTCTCCTACAATGAGCAGTTCTTC | CASSQGKDTVSYNEQFF
- | TRBJ1-2 | - | TRBV30 | TGTGCCTGGAGCTTGGCCCTCTATGGCTACACCTTC | CAWSLALYGYTF
- | TRBJ1-2 | - | TRBV28 | TGTGCCAGCAGCGATATCGGCGTGCGAGGTGCCGATGGCTACACCTTC | CASSDIGVRGADGYTF
- | TRBJ1-1 | - | TRBV29-1 | TGCAGCGTAACGGGGGGACTGAACACTGAAGCTTTCTTT | CSVTGGLNTEAFF
few | TRBJ1-1 | - | TRBV5-5 | TGTGCCAGCAGCTTGATTCGGTCTGAAGCTTTCTTT | CASSLIRSEAFF
- | TRBJ2-5 | TRBD2 | TRBV29-1 | TGCAGCGGTAGTAGCGGGGCTCAAGAGACCCAGTACTTC | CSGSSGAQETQYF
- | TRBJ2-7 | - | TRBV6-6 | TGTGCCAGCAGTCAAAGACAGCCCACGGACGAGCAGTACTTC | CASSQRQPTDEQYF
- | TRBJ2-1 | TRBD1 | TRBV5-6 | TGTGCCAGCAGTTGGGGACAGGGGGCGTACAATGAGCAGTTCTTC | CASSWGQGAYNEQFF
- | TRBJ1-2 | - | TRBV30 | TGTGCCTGGAGTGTCGCGGCCGGTGGTGGCTACACCTTC | CAWSVAAGGGYTF
- | TRBJ1-6 | TRBD1 | TRBV5-1 | TGCGCCAGCAGCTTGACAGGGGGGGATAATTCACCCCTCCACTTT | CASSLTGGDNSPLHF
- | TRBJ2-7 | - | TRBV5-1 | TGCGCCAGCAGCTTGGCCCCCGTCTCCTACGAGCAGTACTTC | CASSLAPVSYEQYF
- | TRBJ2-1 | TRBD2 | TRBV4-2 | TGTGCCAGCGGGATAGCGGGGGCCACCTACAATGAGCAGTTCTTC | CASGIAGATYNEQFF
few | TRBJ1-4 | TRBD1 | TRBV10-3 | TGTGCCATCAGACCGGGACAGGCAACTAATGAAAAACTGTTTTTT | CAIRPGQATNEKLFF
- | TRBJ2-2 | TRBD1 | TRBV10-3 | TGTGCCATCAGTGAGCCCCCCGGACAGGGGAAAGGGGAGCTGTTTTTT | CAISEPPGQGKGELFF
- | TRBJ1-1 | - | TRBV6-5 | TGTGCCAGCAGAAGGGGTGGGAACACTGAAGCTTTCTTT | CASRRGGNTEAFF
- | TRBJ2-2 | TRBD1 | TRBV6-6 | TGTGCCAGCCAACAGGGGTTCGACACCGGGGAGCTGTTTTTT | CASQQGFDTGELFF
few | TRBJ1-3 | - | TRBV7-2 | TGTGCCAGCAGCCCCCACATGGGAAACACCATATATTTT | CASSPHMGNTIYF
- | TRBJ2-7 | TRBD1 | TRBV12-5 | TGTGCTAGTGGCCGGACAGGGGACTACGAGCAGTACTTC | CASGRTGDYEQYF
- | TRBJ1-2 | TRBD1 | TRBV2 | TGTGCCAGCAGTGAGGGGACAGGGGGCGAATATGGCTACACCTTC | CASSEGTGGEYGYTF
- | TRBJ2-1 | - | TRBV4-3 | TGCGCCAGCAGCCAAGAGGGAGTAGCTCAGTTCTTC | CASSQEGVAQFF
once | TRBJ2-7 | - | TRBV7-6 | TGTGCCAGCAGCTTCGGGCAGGGTTCCGAGCAGTACTTC | CASSFGQGSEQYF
- | TRBJ1-1 | - | TRBV29-1 | TGCAGCGTTGGAACAGGGTTGGGTGAAGCTTTCTTT | CSVGTGLGEAFF
few | TRBJ1-1 | - | TRBV27 | TGTGCCAGCAGTACCCTTGACAGATATACTGAAGCTTTCTTT | CASSTLDRYTEAFF
- | TRBJ1-5 | TRBD1 | TRBV19 | TGTGCCAGTACTACTTCAGGGGGATCTTCTGAGCCCCAGCATTTT | CASTTSGGSSEPQHF
- | TRBJ2-7 | TRBD1 | TRBV6-4 | TGTGCCAGCAGTGACTCGACAGGGAAATACGAGCAGTACTTC | CASSDSTGKYEQYF
- | TRBJ1-1 | - | TRBV9 | TGTGCCAGCAGCGTAGACAGTATCATGAACACTGAAGCTTTCTTT | CASSVDSIMNTEAFF
- | TRBJ2-3 | TRBD1 | TRBV18 | TGTGCCAGCTCACCGATCTTTCCAGGGGGACCAGATACGCAGTATTTT | CASSPIFPGGPDTQYF
- | TRBJ2-3 | TRBD2 | TRBV5-1 | TGCGCCAGCAGCCTCCCCGCAGCGGGGGGGCCAGATACGCAGTATTTT | CASSLPAAGGPDTQYF
- | TRBJ1-5 | - | TRBV28 | TGTGCCAGCAGTTTTCTTAGCAATCAGCCCCAGCATTTT | CASSFLSNQPQHF
- | TRBJ1-2 | TRBD1 | TRBV12-5 | TGTGCTAGTGGTTCCCTGACAGGGGACTATGGCTACACCTTC | CASGSLTGDYGYTF
- | TRBJ2-2 | TRBD2 | TRBV5-1 | TGCGCCAGCAGTCGGACGGAGCGGGGGGCCCCAAACGGGGAGCTGTTTTTT | CASSRTERGAPNGELFF